Following are 28 T cell receptor beta chains from one sample sequenced in a study of beta chain features in type 1 diabetes. Overall study findings and caveats: Shortening that was moderate but significant affected the TCRB CDR3s of Type 1 diabetes patients in all four CD4+ subsets.

Expressed TCRB transcripts were sequenced because the isolated RNA had all been reverse transcribed beforehand. Sequencing used immunoSEQ multiplex PCR; TCRdb keeps in-frame clones, though not all of them. The top ten hold 0.022% of the sample, which has hundreds of thousands of clones, about an eighth seen once. Antigens of these TCRs are unknown. Sequenced sample: naive CD4+ T cells from blood. The receptors stem from a man between 18 and 29 years old with type 1 diabetes.

The J gene is TRBJ1-1, the V gene TRBV5-1; maybe TRBD1 (5 bases). V lost 4 bases, J lost 1 base, and 14 bases lay in between. From germline, CDR1 is SGHRS and CDR2 YFSETQ. This CDR3 has 15 residues. For the CDR3, the DNA is TGCGCCAGCAGCCTCCTGGACATTAGGAACACTGAAGCTTTCTTT. Amino acid sequence: CASSLLDIRNTEAFF.

The rearrangement uses TRBV29-1 and TRBJ2-2; TRBD1 agrees at 8 bases. This CDR3 has 15 amino acids. Germline assignment: CDR1 SQVTM and CDR2 ANQGSEA. The V segment lost 7 bases and the J segment 7 bases; nucleotides outside the gene matches: 14. The CDR3 sequence is CSAGGWTGQGGELFF. The CDR3 region has the DNA TGCAGCGCCGGGGGCTGGACAGGGCAGGGCGGGGAGCTGTTTTTT.

This clone was recorded a few times. Different DNA sequences within this sample yield the same CDR3. The V call is TRBV2, the J call TRBJ2-5; D gene ambiguous. Germline CDR1 and CDR2: SNHLY and FYNNEI. Trimming took off 6 bases at V and 5 bases at J, with 7 bases between the two ends. CDR3 length: 11 amino acids. The CDR3 DNA sequence: TGTGCCAGCAGGGGTGGTGAGACCCAGTACTTC. Residues: CASRGGETQYF. Together with reference TRBV2 and TRBJ2-5, the CDR3 gives the full variable domain: EPEVTQTPSHQVTQMGQEVILRCVPISNHLYFYWYRQILGQKVEFLVSFYNNEISEKSEIFDDQFSVERPDGSNFTLKIRSTKLEDSAMYFCASRGGETQYFGPGTRLLVL.

V is TRBV2 and J is TRBJ1-6, with D perhaps matching TRBD1 (6 bases). The V and J ends lost 5 bases and 10 bases respectively, with 12 bases between them. Germline V gene data show CDR1 as SNHLY and CDR2 as FYNNEI. The CDR3 consists of 13 residues. For the CDR3, the DNA is TGTGCCAGCAGTCAGGGGTCTGGGTCACCCCTCCACTTT. It specifies CASSQGSGSPLHF.

The CDR3 nucleotides are TGCGCCAGCAGCCGGGGACAGGGGATGGCAAATTCCCAAGAGACCCAGTACTTC. Translating it yields CASSRGQGMANSQETQYF. The genes are TRBV5-1 and TRBJ2-5; 10 nucleotides align to TRBD1. The CDR3 has 18 amino acids. Germline V gene data show CDR1 as SGHRS and CDR2 as YFSETQ. The V segment lost 4 bases and the J segment 1 base; nucleotides outside the gene matches: 13.

This clone has just a few counts. The chain has TRBV27 and TRBJ2-3; perhaps TRBD1 as D (5 bases). Germline loops: CDR1 MNHEY, CDR2 SMNVEV (reference sequence). The CDR3 extends over 16 amino acids. With 4 bases removed from V and 1 base from J, the gap between germline ends came to 15 bases. The CDR3 DNA follows: TGTGCCAGCAGTTCTCTCAGGGCAGGGCGCACAGATACGCAGTATTTT. The encoded protein is CASSSLRAGRTDTQYF.

This rearrangement joins TRBV6-5 to TRBJ1-2, with 8 bases aligning to TRBD1. CDR1 MNHEY and CDR2 SVGAGI come from the germline V gene. V lost 5 bases to trimming and J lost 5 bases; unmatched junction nucleotides: 7. This CDR3 has 14 amino acids. The CDR3 spells CASSTGTGAYGYTF. The CDR3 DNA reads as TGTGCCAGCAGTACGGGGACAGGAGCTTATGGCTACACCTTC.

The chain couples TRBV5-1 to TRBJ2-3; D might be TRBD2 (5 bases). The CDR3 spans 15 residues. Looked up from germline, CDR1 is SGHRS and CDR2 is YFSETQ. V was trimmed by 0 bases and J by 2 bases, leaving 10 bases between them. The CDR3 sequence is CASSLVSDSTDTQYF. In nucleotides, the CDR3 is TGCGCCAGCAGCTTGGTGTCGGACTCCACAGATACGCAGTATTTT.

This clone was seen a few times. V and J are TRBV7-3 and TRBJ1-2; tentative D call: TRBD1 (5 bases). The CDR3 length is 15 residues. V was clipped by 1 base and J by 8 bases, with 17 bases between them. Germline V gene sequence: CDR1 SGHTA, CDR2 FQGTGA. The CDR3 nucleotides are TGTGCCAGCAGCTTAAATTCCCGGCTAGGGGAAGGCTACACCTTC. Translating gives CASSLNSRLGEGYTF.

Only a few counts were recorded for this clone. The genes are TRBV5-1 and TRBJ2-1; 8 bases fit TRBD1. This CDR3 is built from 16 residues. Trimming cost V 0 bases and J 0 bases; bases outside gene matches: 2. From germline, CDR1 is SGHRS and CDR2 YFSETQ. The CDR3 DNA follows: TGCGCCAGCAGCTTGGCGGGACAGGTCTCCTACAATGAGCAGTTCTTC. It yields the protein CASSLAGQVSYNEQFF. The entire variable domain, with the rest obtained from reference TRBV5-1 and TRBJ2-1, is as follows: KAGVTQTPRYLIKTRGQQVTLSCSPISGHRSVSWYQQTPGQGLQFLFEYFSETQRNKGNFPGRFSGRQFSNSRSEMNVSTLELGDSALYLCASSLAGQVSYNEQFFGPGTRLTVL.

J is TRBJ2-7 and V is TRBV4-1; D call uncertain. V gave up 5 bases and J gave up 10 bases, with 15 bases separating them. The CDR3 spans 12 residues. Germline V lookup: CDR1 MGHRA, CDR2 YSYEKL. The CDR3 sequence: CASSGFQAPQYF. The CDR3 DNA follows: TGCGCCAGCAGCGGTTTCCAAGCACCACAGTACTTC.

This chain joins TRBV14 and TRBJ2-1, with a tentative D call TRBD2 (6 bases). V was pared by 4 bases and J by 7 bases, with 23 bases between. CDR3 length equals 17 residues. Germline CDR1 is SGHDN and CDR2 is FVKESK. CDR3 loop: CASSLGLDWDLTNEQFF. The CDR3 region has the DNA TGTGCCAGCAGCCTCGGGCTAGACTGGGACTTAACGAATGAGCAGTTCTTC.

The gene calls are TRBV27 and TRBJ2-7; D ambiguous. The germline V and J ends were trimmed by 6 bases and 1 base, with 13 bases remaining between them. Germline lookup yields CDR1 MNHEY and CDR2 SMNVEV (reference sequence). This CDR3 comprises 14 residues. The CDR3 here is CASSPIAGSYEQYF. CDR3 sequence (DNA): TGTGCCAGCAGCCCAATAGCCGGGTCCTACGAGCAGTACTTC.

Only a few counts were recorded for this clone. This chain connects TRBV7-8 to TRBJ2-3, with 10 positions matching TRBD1. After removal of 5 bases from V and 6 bases from J, the junction contained 11 bases not matched to a gene. Germline V gives CDR1 SGHVS, CDR2 FQNEAQ. CDR3 length: 16 amino acids. This chain's CDR3 is CASSIPGQGSRDTQYF. In DNA form, the CDR3 reads TGTGCCAGCAGCATCCCGGGACAGGGGTCTCGGGATACGCAGTATTTT.

This clone appeared a few times. The sample has other DNA sequences that encode this CDR3 too. The chain recombines TRBV18 with TRBJ1-2, with D perhaps TRBD1 (5 bases). The CDR3 has 12 amino acids. Looked up from germline, CDR1 is KGHSH and CDR2 is LQKENI. V was shortened by 3 bases and J by 6 bases, with 8 bases between the two germline ends. CDR3 region: CASSPLGDGYTF. In DNA, the CDR3 is TGTGCCAGCTCACCGCTAGGGGATGGCTACACCTTC. Complete variable domain (other parts from reference TRBV18 and TRBJ1-2): NAGVMQNPRHLVRRRGQEARLRCSPMKGHSHVYWYRQLPEEGLKFMVYLQKENIIDESGMPKERFSAEFPKEGPSILRIQQVVRGDSAAYFCASSPLGDGYTFGSGTRLTVV.

This clone was counted between two and nine times. V usage is TRBV15 and J usage is TRBJ2-1; 10 bases fit TRBD1. V lost 3 bases to trimming and J lost 6 bases; unmatched junction nucleotides: 5. This CDR3 has 15 residues. Germline V gene lookup returns CDR1 LNHNV and CDR2 YYDKDF (reference sequence). CDR3 DNA sequence: TGTGCCACCAGCAGGGACAGGGGGTCCAGCAATGAGCAGTTCTTC. Translation gives CATSRDRGSSNEQFF.

This chain connects TRBV5-4 to TRBJ1-2; D gene ambiguous. The CDR3 loop spans 15 amino acids. The V gene's germline CDR1 is SGHNT and CDR2 YYREEE (reference sequence). V was pared by 1 base and J by 0 bases, with 10 bases between. Here the CDR3 reads CASSLLTGPNYGYTF. The DNA of the CDR3 is TGTGCCAGCAGCTTGTTGACCGGGCCTAACTATGGCTACACCTTC.

A few counts support this clone. As DNA, the CDR3 is TGTGCCTGGACTCAGGGGGGCAATAGCAATCAGCCCCAGCATTTT. Protein sequence: CAWTQGGNSNQPQHF. This sequence joins TRBV30 and TRBJ1-5; 7 bases agree with TRBD1. The CDR3 length is 15 residues. Germline lookup yields CDR1 GTSNPN and CDR2 SVGIG (reference sequence). Trimming removed 4 bases from V and 0 bases from J; junction bases left unmatched: 6.

This clone was seen a few times. V gene TRBV12-5 combines with J gene TRBJ2-5, with 9 bases aligning to TRBD1. Germline CDR1 LGHNT, CDR2 FRNRAP. The CDR3 is 15 residues long. Trimming at V came to 2 bases and at J to 3 bases, leaving 4 bases not matched to a gene. The CDR3 coding sequence is TGTGCTAGTGGTTTGACAGGGGGCGTAGAAGAGACCCAGTACTTC. Its translation is CASGLTGGVEETQYF.

V usage is TRBV11-2 and J usage is TRBJ2-5, with 8 nucleotides matching TRBD1. The germline CDR1 and CDR2 sequences are SGHAT and FQNNGV. The J segment lost 2 bases and the V segment lost 5 bases, leaving 16 bases of the junction unmatched. The CDR3 covers 18 residues. CDR3 DNA sequence: TGTGCCAGCAGCCTAGGGACAGGAGGCGTTTGGGGACAAGAGACCCAGTACTTC. Translation: CASSLGTGGVWGQETQYF.

The genes are TRBV28 and TRBJ2-7; D possibly corresponds to TRBD1 (6 bases). Germline V gene data show CDR1 as MDHEN and CDR2 as SYDVKM. With 6 bases removed from V and 4 bases from J, the gap between germline ends came to 7 bases. The CDR3 extends over 11 amino acids. CDR3 sequence (DNA): TGTGCCAGCAGCGGACAGTACGAGCAGTACTTC. Protein sequence: CASSGQYEQYF.

The V call is TRBV18, the J call TRBJ2-1, with D tentatively TRBD1 or TRBD2 (5 bases each). Between the trimmed V and J ends, which lost 6 bases and 9 bases, there was a span of 24 bases. Germline V lookup: CDR1 KGHSH, CDR2 LQKENI. The CDR3 has 16 amino acids. The CDR3 loop is CASSRMRGSVDGEQFF. As DNA, the CDR3 is TGTGCCAGCTCCCGCATGAGGGGTAGTGTCGATGGTGAGCAGTTCTTC.

This sequence joins TRBV5-6 and TRBJ1-1, with D uncertain. The V gene lost 2 bases and the J gene lost 3 bases, with 14 bases spanning the gap. CDR3 length equals 15 residues. The germline CDR1 and CDR2 sequences are SGHDT and YYEEEE. The chain's CDR3 is CASSFRAPAYTEAFF. The CDR3 coding sequence is TGTGCCAGCAGCTTTCGGGCCCCTGCTTACACTGAAGCTTTCTTT.

This clone was observed a handful of times. The V gene is TRBV9, the J gene TRBJ2-5; TRBD2 is a possible D gene (5 bases). V was clipped by 0 bases and J by 7 bases, with 19 bases between them. CDR3 size: 16 residues. Germline lookup yields CDR1 SGDLS and CDR2 YYNGEE. DNA for the CDR3: TGTGCCAGCAGCGTAGCCACGGCACGGCAGGAGGTGACCCAGTACTTC. As protein: CASSVATARQEVTQYF.

Here the CDR3 DNA reads TGTGCCATCAGTGACCGGACACGTACCATCTACGAGCAGTACTTC. Amino acid sequence: CAISDRTRTIYEQYF. The rearrangement uses TRBV10-3 and TRBJ2-7; D is possibly TRBD1 (5 bases). The V end lost 3 bases, the J end lost 3 bases, and 15 bases lay between the germline ends. The CDR3 extends over 15 amino acids. Germline CDR1 is ENHRY and CDR2 is SYGVKD.

This clone has only a few counts. The genes are TRBV19 and TRBJ2-1, with D possibly TRBD1 on 5 matching bases. The CDR3 sequence is 13 residues long. Germline-derived CDR1 and CDR2 are LNHDA and SQIVND (reference sequence). Trimming shortened V by 7 bases and J by 5 bases, and 12 bases separated the two germline ends. CDR3 amino acids: CASKDTDNNEQFF. As DNA, the CDR3 is TGTGCCAGTAAGGACACGGATAACAATGAGCAGTTCTTC.

This clone was found a few times. The rearrangement links TRBV6-1 to TRBJ2-5, with D tentatively TRBD2 (5 bases). Looked up from germline, CDR1 is MNHNS and CDR2 is SASEGT. Deletions cut 5 bases from V and 2 bases from J, with 12 bases between. The CDR3 is 14 residues long. CDR3 residues: CASSLPGIQETQYF. CDR3 in DNA: TGTGCCAGCAGTCTCCCCGGGATTCAAGAGACCCAGTACTTC.

The chain couples TRBV25-1 to TRBJ1-1, with D possibly being TRBD1 (6 bases). Germline-derived CDR1 and CDR2 are MGHDK and SYGVNS. CDR3 length: 12 amino acids. V shed 6 bases and J shed 7 bases, with 12 bases lying between them. The CDR3 region is CASRNRAYEAFF. CDR3 sequence (DNA): TGTGCCAGCAGGAACAGGGCCTATGAAGCTTTCTTT. The full variable domain, in which reference TRBV25-1 and TRBJ1-1 provide the parts outside the CDR3, is EADIYQTPRYLVIGTGKKITLECSQTMGHDKMYWYQQDPGMELHLIHYSYGVNSTEKGDLSSESTVSRIRTEHFPLTLESARPSHTSQYLCASRNRAYEAFFGQGTRLTVV.